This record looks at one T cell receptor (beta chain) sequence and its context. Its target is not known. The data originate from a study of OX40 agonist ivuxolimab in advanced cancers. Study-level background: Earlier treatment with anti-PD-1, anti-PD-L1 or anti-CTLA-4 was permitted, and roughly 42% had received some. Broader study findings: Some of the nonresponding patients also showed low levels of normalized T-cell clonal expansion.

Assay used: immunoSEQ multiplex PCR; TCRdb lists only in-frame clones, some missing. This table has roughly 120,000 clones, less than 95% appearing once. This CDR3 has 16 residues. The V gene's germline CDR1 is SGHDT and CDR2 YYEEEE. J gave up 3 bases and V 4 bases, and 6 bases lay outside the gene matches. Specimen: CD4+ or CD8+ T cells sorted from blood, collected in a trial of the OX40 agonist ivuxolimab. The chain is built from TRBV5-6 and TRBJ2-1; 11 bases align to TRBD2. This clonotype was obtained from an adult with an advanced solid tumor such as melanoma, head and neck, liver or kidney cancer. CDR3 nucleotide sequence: TGTGCCAGCAGCCGGGGACTAGCGGTATACTACAATGAGCAGTTCTTC. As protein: CASSRGLAVYYNEQFF.